The 14 T cell receptor beta chains given below trace back to one sample, sequenced in a study of beta chain features in type 1 diabetes. The study reverse transcribed the entire isolated RNA, so it sequenced expressed TCRB transcripts. Sequencing was performed with immunoSEQ multiplex PCR; in TCRdb, only in-frame clones are kept and a portion is missing. The data hold more than 150,000 clones, with around 13% observed a single time. The sample consisted of central memory CD4+ T cells from blood. The receptors originated from a woman between 18 and 29 years old in good health.

CDR3: CAVSGRLSTDTQYF. The DNA for the CDR3 is TGTGCCGTCTCCGGGAGATTAAGCACAGATACGCAGTATTTT. This sequence joins TRBV19 and TRBJ2-3; maybe TRBD2 (6 bases). Deletions cut 11 bases from V and 0 bases from J, with 15 bases between. The CDR3 is made up of 14 amino acids. CDR1 and CDR2 from the germline V gene are LNHDA and SQIVND (reference sequence).

This clone was counted only a few times. V gene TRBV2 combines with J gene TRBJ2-7; TRBD1 might be the D (5 bases). Germline CDR1 and CDR2: SNHLY and FYNNEI. Deletions cut 6 bases from V and 5 bases from J, with 11 bases between. The CDR3 spans 12 residues. The CDR3 DNA follows: TGTGCCAGCAGGCAGGGCAGGGACGAGCAGTACTTC. It yields the protein CASRQGRDEQYF.

This clone showed up just a few times. The chain has TRBV29-1 and TRBJ1-2; 11 bases align to TRBD1. The CDR3 sequence is 12 residues long. The junction had 4 bases not matched to a gene; V was cut back by 7 bases and J by 6 bases. CDR1 and CDR2 from the germline V gene are SQVTM and ANQGSEA. The CDR3 nucleotides read TGCAGCGCGGGGACAGGGGGTGATGGCTACACCTTC. Translation: CSAGTGGDGYTF.

V and J are TRBV29-1 and TRBJ2-7, with D possibly TRBD1 on 6 matching bases. V was trimmed by 6 bases and J by 7 bases, leaving 13 bases between them. The CDR3 sequence is 11 residues long. Germline assignment: CDR1 SQVTM and CDR2 ANQGSEA. CDR3 in amino acids: CSVNRVGEQYF. The CDR3, as DNA: TGCAGCGTGAACAGGGTCGGAGAGCAGTACTTC.

This chain uses TRBV4-1 with TRBJ2-4; a possible D gene is TRBD1 (6 bases). CDR1 is MGHRA and CDR2 is YSYEKL in the germline V gene. Deletions cut 4 bases from V and 7 bases from J, with 14 bases between. The CDR3 covers 14 residues. The CDR3 loop reads CASSPQGSGNIQYF. The CDR3 bases are TGCGCCAGCAGCCCGCAGGGGTCGGGTAACATTCAGTACTTC.

This clone was picked up a small number of times. The CDR3 nucleotides read TGTGCCGGCAAGGGACTGGTCAACACTGAAGCTTTCTTT. Its translation: CAGKGLVNTEAFF. The V and J genes are TRBV28 and TRBJ1-1; D might be TRBD1 (5 bases). V shed 11 bases and J shed 2 bases, with 15 bases lying between them. The germline V gene has CDR1 MDHEN and CDR2 SYDVKM. The CDR3 has 13 amino acids.

The chain combines TRBV6-5 with TRBJ1-5; D unclear. Germline assignment: CDR1 MNHEY and CDR2 SVGAGI. The CDR3 is made up of 15 amino acids. Trimming left V 0 bases short and J 6 bases short, with 12 bases between. The CDR3 sequence is CASSYSYTGSQPQHF. The CDR3 DNA is TGTGCCAGCAGTTACTCCTATACCGGTTCTCAGCCCCAGCATTTT.

V gene TRBV5-1 combines with J gene TRBJ2-3; D perhaps matches TRBD2 (7 bases). From germline, CDR1 is SGHRS and CDR2 YFSETQ. This CDR3 has 15 residues. Trimming removed 2 bases from V and 2 bases from J, with 12 bases in between. Here the CDR3 DNA reads TGCGCCAGCAGCTTTGGGGGGGCTTCCACAGATACGCAGTATTTT. Translated, it gives CASSFGGASTDTQYF.

The sample holds a few counts of this clone. V is TRBV9 and J is TRBJ1-2; TRBD1 agrees at 10 bases. J gave up 5 bases and V 6 bases, and 4 bases lay outside the gene matches. This CDR3 contains 13 residues. Looked up from germline, CDR1 is SGDLS and CDR2 is YYNGEE. The CDR3 DNA reads TGTGCCAGCAACCCGGGACAGGGGTATGGCTACACCTTC. It specifies CASNPGQGYGYTF. Full variable domain (rest looked up from reference TRBV9 and TRBJ1-2): DSGVTQTPKHLITATGQRVTLRCSPRSGDLSVYWYQQSLDQGLQFLIQYYNGEERAKGNILERFSAQQFPDLHSELNLSSLELGDSALYFCASNPGQGYGYTFGSGTRLTVV.

The chain links TRBV9 to TRBJ1-2; a weak D match, TRBD1 (5 bases). Trimming left V 4 bases short and J 9 bases short, with 22 bases between. The CDR3 contains 15 residues. In germline, CDR1 is SGDLS, CDR2 YYNGEE. Here the CDR3 DNA reads TGTGCCAGCAGCCAGGCGGCAGGGCCCGTGGGGCGCTACACCTTC. This translates into CASSQAAGPVGRYTF. Drawing the rest from reference TRBV9 and TRBJ1-2, the complete variable domain is DSGVTQTPKHLITATGQRVTLRCSPRSGDLSVYWYQQSLDQGLQFLIQYYNGEERAKGNILERFSAQQFPDLHSELNLSSLELGDSALYFCASSQAAGPVGRYTFGSGTRLTVV.

This clone was seen once. The rearrangement uses TRBV27 and TRBJ1-5; TRBD1 is a possible D gene (5 bases). Germline V gene sequence: CDR1 MNHEY, CDR2 SMNVEV (reference sequence). Trimming left V 3 bases short and J 3 bases short, with 9 bases between. This CDR3 has 14 residues. In nucleotides, the CDR3 is TGTGCCAGCAGTTTCGACAGCTACAATCAGCCCCAGCATTTT. Residues: CASSFDSYNQPQHF.

This clone was counted only a few times. This chain joins TRBV7-2 and TRBJ1-4, with 8 positions matching TRBD1. The CDR3 has 16 residues. CDR1 SGHTA and CDR2 FQGNSA come from the germline V gene. Trimming cost V 5 bases and J 5 bases; bases outside gene matches: 10. CDR3 sequence: CASSPGQAFTNEKLFF. Written as DNA, the CDR3 is TGTGCCAGCAGCCCGGGACAGGCATTTACGAATGAAAAACTGTTTTTT.

V and J are TRBV7-9 and TRBJ2-2, with D perhaps matching TRBD2 (5 bases). Trimming cost V 3 bases and J 5 bases, with 10 bases left between them. The CDR3 extends over 14 amino acids. Germline V CDR1 and CDR2: SEHNR, FQNEAQ (reference sequence). The CDR3 loop reads CASSFLGGTGELFF. CDR3 nucleotides: TGTGCCAGCAGCTTCTTAGGAGGTACCGGGGAGCTGTTTTTT.

Comment on this clone: Relative to the germline gene, one junction end is altered; a read error may explain this. The chain combines TRBV7-7 with TRBJ2-1; 10 positions match TRBD2. The CDR3 loop spans 15 amino acids. Germline assignment: CDR1 SSHAT and CDR2 FNYEAQ (reference sequence). CDR3 region: CASSRHLAGAGEQFF. Here the CDR3 DNA reads TGTGCTAGCAGCCGGCACCTAGCGGGAGCGGGTGAGCAGTTCTTC.